The clone carrying this T cell receptor (beta chain) was counted many times. Its matching antigen is unknown. This sample is part of a study of response to subunit inactivated influenza vaccine. Study findings and constraints: That few new T cells are recruited by each seasonal influenza vaccination was the authors' suggestion.

In TCRdb, the RT-PCR reads were re-called with MiXCR into one record per CDR3 protein. The table includes around 760,000 distinct CDR3 sequences, about 15% detected once. From germline, CDR1 is MRHNA and CDR2 SNTAGT. The CDR3 contains 14 residues. Trimming took off 5 bases at V and 2 bases at J, with 11 bases between the two ends. V and J are TRBV6-4 and TRBJ2-3, with D maybe TRBD2 (6 bases). The input for sequencing was PBMCs from blood, taken around two weeks before vaccination. The clonotype originates from a man aged 45-60 years who received an inactivated influenza vaccine. The CDR3 sequence is CASSRSGYTDTQYF. DNA of the CDR3: TGTGCCAGCAGTCGTAGCGGATACACAGATACGCAGTATTTT.